These 3 T cell receptor beta chains were all obtained from the same sample, sequenced in a study of lymphopenia after photon versus proton radiotherapy. Produced via immunoSEQ multiplex PCR; TCRdb's table is partial and in-frame only. The table lists 150,000 to 200,000 clones, less than 90% of them singletons. The sequencing used peripheral blood, collected from a patient treated with photon-based radiotherapy. The source of these receptors is a man aged 50-60 years with gastric cancer.

V gene TRBV28 combines with J gene TRBJ1-2, with 7 bases fitting TRBD1. This CDR3 is built from 14 residues. Per the germline V gene, CDR1 is MDHEN and CDR2 is SYDVKM. With V trimmed by 2 bases and J by 1 base, 1 base remained unmatched. This CDR3 reads CASSLQGGNYGYTF. CDR3 DNA: TGTGCCAGCAGTTTACAGGGGGGTAACTATGGCTACACCTTC.

The J gene is TRBJ2-2, the V gene TRBV6-5; D call uncertain. CDR1 is MNHEY, CDR2 SVGAGI, per germline. The CDR3 covers 14 residues. Trimming took 7 bases from V and 1 from J, leaving 10 bases between them. The CDR3 nucleotides read TGTGCCAGCAAACTTAAATTGAACACCGGGGAGCTGTTTTTT. As protein: CASKLKLNTGELFF.

The CDR3 is CASSIDNSGGSKNIQYF. CDR3 bases: TGTGCCAGTAGTATAGACAACAGTGGAGGGAGTAAAAACATTCAGTACTTC. This rearrangement joins TRBV19 to TRBJ2-4; the D gene is possibly TRBD2 (6 bases). V was trimmed by 0 bases and J by 4 bases, leaving 16 bases between them. The CDR3 contains 17 residues. Germline CDR1 is LNHDA and CDR2 is SQIVND (reference sequence).